These 9 T cell receptor beta chains came from one sample sequenced in a study of shared clonotypes between healthy human individuals. The data were produced by immunoSEQ multiplex PCR, yet TCRdb's version contains in-frame clones alone and is incomplete. This sample has about 460,000 clones, with roughly four fifths found just once. Sequenced material: PBMCs. The receptors here all came from a woman aged 40-49 years in good health. Some clones in this sample may be carry-over from other donors' samples.

This CDR3 reads CATPPTGRQNTEAFF. Written as DNA, the CDR3 is TGTGCCACCCCGCCGACTGGACGGCAGAACACTGAAGCTTTCTTT. The chain links TRBV27 to TRBJ1-1; D gene ambiguous. Trimming took 10 bases from V and 1 from J, leaving 19 bases between them. The CDR3 totals 15 residues. CDR1 is MNHEY, CDR2 SMNVEV, per germline (reference sequence).

The chain joins TRBV27 to TRBJ2-2; 12 bases match TRBD1. The length of the CDR3 is 17 residues. J lost 7 bases, V lost 5 bases, and 11 bases had no gene match. Germline V gives CDR1 MNHEY, CDR2 SMNVEV (reference sequence). CDR3 protein: CASSLLGQGAAGGELFF. Here the CDR3 DNA reads TGTGCCAGCAGTCTCCTGGGACAGGGGGCTGCCGGCGGGGAGCTGTTTTTT.

The rearrangement joins TRBV5-1 to TRBJ1-2; TRBD1 is a possible D gene (6 bases). Germline-derived CDR1 and CDR2 are SGHRS and YFSETQ. CDR3 size: 14 residues. The V gene lost 5 bases and the J gene lost 5 bases, with 16 bases spanning the gap. Here the CDR3 reads CASRYGRGLYGYTF. As DNA, the CDR3 is TGCGCCAGCAGATACGGCAGGGGATTATATGGCTACACCTTC.

V is TRBV6-1 and J is TRBJ2-5; D call uncertain. The CDR3 sequence is 14 residues long. Looked up from germline, CDR1 is MNHNS and CDR2 is SASEGT. Trimming removed 2 bases at V and 0 bases at J, with 7 bases between. CDR3 DNA: TGTGCCAGCAGTGAAATCGGCTACCAAGAGACCCAGTACTTC. Its protein is CASSEIGYQETQYF.

The J gene is TRBJ1-4, the V gene TRBV29-1; weak D call: TRBD1 (6 bases). The CDR3 runs 14 residues. Germline CDR1 reads SQVTM; CDR2 reads ANQGSEA. V was shortened by 6 bases and J by 8 bases, with 19 bases between the two germline ends. The CDR3 is CSVTETGGGEKLFF. For the CDR3, the DNA is TGCAGCGTCACAGAAACGGGAGGGGGAGAAAAACTGTTTTTT.

Concerning this clone: This likely traces to a read error, being one base from a far larger clone. The gene calls are TRBV29-1 and TRBJ2-5; the D call may be TRBD1 or TRBD2 (7 bases each). The CDR3 spans 12 residues. Per germline, CDR1 SQVTM and CDR2 ANQGSEA. CDR3 sequence: CNGGTAQETQYF. The CDR3 coding sequence is TGCAACGGGGGGACAGCCCAAGAGACCCAGTACTTC.

Comment on this clone: Relative to the germline gene, one junction end is altered; a read error may explain this. The CDR3 loop reads CASSVGAGLTEASF. CDR3 in DNA: TGTGCCAGCAGCGTAGGGGCGGGGTTGACTGAAGCTTCCTTT. The chain joins TRBV7-2 to TRBJ1-1; perhaps TRBD1 as D (5 bases). This CDR3 is built from 14 residues. Per the germline V gene, CDR1 is SGHTA and CDR2 is FQGNSA.

This clone was picked up a small number of times. The rearrangement joins TRBV5-4 to TRBJ2-1, with 8 bases identical to TRBD1. Per germline, CDR1 SGHNT and CDR2 YYREEE (reference sequence). V trimming: 4 bases; J trimming: 8 bases; junction bases outside the gene matches: 2. The CDR3 totals 12 residues. The CDR3 sequence is CASSRQGYEQFF. In nucleotides, the CDR3 is TGTGCCAGCAGCCGACAGGGGTATGAGCAGTTCTTC.

As for this clone: A far larger clone differs by one base, so this is likely a read error. The chain joins TRBV18 to TRBJ2-2; 8 bases agree with TRBD1. CDR1 KGHSH and CDR2 LQKENI come from the germline V gene. The CDR3 spans 16 residues. The CDR3 region is CASSPQGARDTGELLF. The CDR3 DNA is TGTGCCAGCTCACCGCAGGGGGCTCGGGACACCGGGGAGCTGCTTTTT.